Described below is a single TCR beta chain sequence and its context. The data originate from a study of T cell responses to AZD1222 COVID-19 vaccine. The method was immunoSEQ multiplex PCR; TCRdb's version includes in-frame clones alone and lacks a portion of them. This sample has around 130,000 clones, with around 90% found just once. From germline, CDR1 is MNHEY and CDR2 SMNVEV (reference sequence). V lost 4 bases, J lost 3 bases, and 14 bases lay in between. This CDR3 is built from 15 residues. The source material was peripheral blood, sampled on day 0 of AZD1222 vaccination. This rearrangement joins TRBV27 to TRBJ2-3; D assignment may be TRBD1 or TRBD2 (5 bases each). This sequence originates from an adult in good health. CDR3: CASSSRGGWTDTQYF. The CDR3 nucleotides are TGTGCCAGCAGTTCCCGGGGCGGTTGGACAGATACGCAGTATTTT.